These 4 T cell receptor beta chains originate from one sample sequenced in a study of cytomegalovirus exposure and HLA in healthy donors. Researchers ran the PCR with 60 Vbeta and 13 Jbeta primers. The assay was immunoSEQ multiplex PCR, and TCRdb's table has in-frame clones only and misses some. In the table there are fewer than 200,000 clones, 75% to 85% of which are singletons. The sample was PBMCs. These receptors were taken from a boy aged 10-17 years in good health and CMV-seronegative.

V is TRBV7-6 and J is TRBJ2-7; perhaps TRBD1 as D (6 bases). Trimming stripped 2 bases from V and 2 bases from J, with 10 bases between. The germline CDR1 and CDR2 sequences are SGHVS and FNYEAQ. This CDR3 comprises 14 residues. The CDR3 region has the DNA TGTGCCAGCAGCTTACTACAGGGCCCCTACGAGCAGTACTTC. Amino acid sequence: CASSLLQGPYEQYF.

This chain uses TRBV12-5 with TRBJ1-2; TRBD1 matches 11 bases. V was clipped by 6 bases and J by 8 bases; unmatched bases: 14. The length of the CDR3 is 16 residues. CDR1 is LGHNT, CDR2 FRNRAP, per germline. The chain's CDR3 is CASGSDRGRSEDGYTF. The CDR3 DNA is TGTGCTAGTGGCTCGGACAGGGGGCGCTCGGAGGACGGCTACACCTTC.

The V call is TRBV10-1, the J call TRBJ1-1, with unresolved D. Per germline, CDR1 WNHNN and CDR2 SYGVQD (reference sequence). V was trimmed by 0 bases and J by 3 bases, leaving 8 bases between them. The CDR3 sequence is 14 residues long. In DNA, the CDR3 is TGCGCCAGCAGTGAGTCGAGGGAGGACACTGAAGCTTTCTTT. Encoded protein: CASSESREDTEAFF.

The rearrangement links TRBV11-2 to TRBJ2-5; 7 nucleotides align to TRBD1. The J call may not be correct, given that the DNA end is closer to TRBJ2-7. Germline CDR1 and CDR2: SGHAT and FQNNGV. This CDR3 has 13 amino acids. The CDR3 loop reads CASSVGTASEQYF. CDR3 nucleotides: TGTGCCAGCAGCGTCGGGACAGCTTCCGAGCAGTACTTC.